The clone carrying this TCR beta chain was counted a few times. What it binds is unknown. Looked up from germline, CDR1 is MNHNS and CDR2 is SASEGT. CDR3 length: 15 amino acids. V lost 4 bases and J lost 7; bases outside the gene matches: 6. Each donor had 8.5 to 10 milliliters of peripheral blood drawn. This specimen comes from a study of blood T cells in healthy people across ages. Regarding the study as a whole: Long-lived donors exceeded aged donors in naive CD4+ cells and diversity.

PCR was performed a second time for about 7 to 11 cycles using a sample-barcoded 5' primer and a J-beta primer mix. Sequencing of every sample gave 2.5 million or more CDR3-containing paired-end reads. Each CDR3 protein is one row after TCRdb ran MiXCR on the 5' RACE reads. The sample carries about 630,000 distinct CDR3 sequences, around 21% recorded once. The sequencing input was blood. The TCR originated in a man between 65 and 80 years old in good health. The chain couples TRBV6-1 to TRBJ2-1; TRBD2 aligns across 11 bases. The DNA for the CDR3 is TGTGCCAGCAGTGTAGCGGGAGGGCTGGGGAATGAGCAGTTCTTC. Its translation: CASSVAGGLGNEQFF.